A single sample is the source of the 5 T cell receptor beta chains below, sequenced in a study of control samples from healthy donors and cancer patients. TCRdb's table, derived via immunoSEQ multiplex PCR, lists solely in-frame clones and lacks some. In the table there are about 130,000 clones, about 92% of which are singletons. Sequencing used PBMCs. The source is a man aged 50 or older with head and neck cancer.

This clone was recorded once. The rearrangement joins TRBV5-1 to TRBJ2-1, with 10 nucleotides matching TRBD1. Trimming cost V 3 bases and J 5 bases; bases outside gene matches: 5. This CDR3 contains 15 residues. CDR1 is SGHRS, CDR2 YFSETQ, per germline. The CDR3 region has the DNA TGCGCCAGCAGCTCACGACAGGGGGCCCACAATGAGCAGTTCTTC. This gives the protein CASSSRQGAHNEQFF.

This CDR3 is CASSRGTNAETQYF. CDR3 DNA sequence: TGTGCCAGCAGCCGCGGGACTAACGCCGAGACCCAGTACTTC. The chain couples TRBV7-9 to TRBJ2-5; the match to TRBD2 covers 7 bases. Losses at the gene ends were 5 bases for V and 5 bases for J; bases not matched to a gene: 8. Germline V CDR1 and CDR2: SEHNR, FQNEAQ (reference sequence). The CDR3 contains 14 residues.

The V and J genes are TRBV12-3 or TRBV12-4 and TRBJ1-1; weak D call: TRBD1 (6 bases). V was shortened by 3 bases and J by 7 bases, with 12 bases between the two germline ends. CDR3 size: 13 residues. The DNA for the CDR3 is TGTGCCAGCAGTTTTAGGGGGGCCATTGAAGCTTTCTTT. Protein sequence: CASSFRGAIEAFF.

The chain combines TRBV6-6 with TRBJ1-2, with D hard to call. Per the germline V gene, CDR1 is MNHNY and CDR2 is SVGAGI (reference sequence). Trimming stripped 6 bases from V and 0 bases from J, with 11 bases between. This CDR3 has 14 amino acids. The DNA for the CDR3 is TGTGCCAGCAGCTATTCTCCCTCTAACTATGGCTACACCTTC. It yields the protein CASSYSPSNYGYTF.

This clone was detected only once. The rearrangement links TRBV12-3 or TRBV12-4 to TRBJ2-2; 8 bases align to TRBD2. The CDR3 runs to 12 residues. As DNA, the CDR3 is TGTGCGAGCGGGGGAAACACCGGGGAGCTGTTTTTT. This translates into CASGGNTGELFF.